This T cell receptor (beta chain) derives from a study of technical replicates of blood from a handful of donors. Produced via immunoSEQ multiplex PCR; TCRdb's table is partial and in-frame only. The table shows 75,000 to 95,000 clones, with about nine tenths occurring only once. V lost 0 bases and J 5 bases, leaving 10 bases between the germline ends. Germline V gene data show CDR1 as LGHNT and CDR2 as FRNRAP. The CDR3 is 15 residues long. The genes are TRBV12-5 and TRBJ1-4; D possibly corresponds to TRBD1 (6 bases). The source of this sequence is a human donor in good health. The material sequenced was T cells isolated from PBMCs. The CDR3 region is CASGLVYQGNEKLFF. CDR3 DNA sequence: TGTGCTAGTGGTTTGGTATATCAGGGGAATGAAAAACTGTTTTTT.